Listed below are T cell receptor beta chains from one sample, sequenced in a study of T cell responses to AZD1222 COVID-19 vaccine. Profiled with immunoSEQ multiplex PCR; TCRdb holds only in-frame clones, not every one. This table has approximately 110,000 clones, 75% to 90% appearing once. Sequencing was performed on peripheral blood, taken 28 days after the second AZD1222 dose. The receptor source for this set is an adult who received the AZD1222 COVID-19 vaccine. Both conserved end residues are part of each CDR3. Fields, in order: CDR3 protein, CDR3 DNA, V gene, clone size, J gene, D gene. A D gene is named only where the DNA matches it firmly. Size tells how often a clone was seen (once, few, many) or the class of an expanded clone, and some rows leave it out.

CDR3: CASSPRTGYGYTF
DNA: TGCGCCAGCAGCCCGAGGACGGGGTATGGCTACACCTTC
V: TRBV5-1
size: NA
J: TRBJ1-2
D: NA

CDR3: CASSRLGTGNYEQYF
DNA: TGTGCCAGCAGCAGACTCGGGACAGGGAACTACGAGCAGTACTTC
V: TRBV14
size: NA
J: TRBJ2-7
D: TRBD1

CDR3: CASSSTAGTKETQYF
DNA: TGTGCCAGCAGTTCCACCGCCGGGACAAAAGAGACCCAGTACTTC
V: TRBV6-5
size: NA
J: TRBJ2-5
D: NA

CDR3: CATSDRQEVAEQFF
DNA: TGTGCCACCAGTGATCGACAGGAGGTTGCTGAGCAGTTCTTC
V: TRBV24-1
size: NA
J: TRBJ2-1
D: NA

CDR3: CASSHGQGKTDGELFF
DNA: TGTGCCAGCAGCCACGGGCAGGGGAAGACGGACGGGGAGCTGTTTTTT
V: TRBV9
size: once
J: TRBJ2-2
D: NA

CDR3: CASSGGNSHSNQPQHF
DNA: TGTGCCAGTAGTGGAGGGAATAGCCATAGCAATCAGCCCCAGCATTTT
V: TRBV19
size: few
J: TRBJ1-5
D: NA

CDR3: CASSIEAGLGNEKLFF
DNA: TGTGCCAGTAGTATTGAGGCGGGCCTCGGAAATGAAAAACTGTTTTTT
V: TRBV19
size: few
J: TRBJ1-4
D: NA

CDR3: CASSQGTGGQPQHF
DNA: TGTGCCAGCAGCCAAGGGACAGGGGGTCAGCCCCAGCATTTT
V: TRBV9
size: NA
J: TRBJ1-5
D: TRBD1

CDR3: CASSLGQGGPQHF
DNA: TGTGCCAGCAGCTTGGGACAGGGCGGGCCCCAGCATTTT
V: TRBV7-9
size: NA
J: TRBJ1-5
D: TRBD1

CDR3: CAIRTASGAQHF
DNA: TGTGCCATCAGGACCGCTTCAGGGGCCCAGCATTTT
V: TRBV10-3
size: NA
J: TRBJ1-5
D: NA

CDR3: CASSSPGQGADEQFF
DNA: TGCGCCAGCAGCTCCCCAGGACAGGGGGCGGATGAGCAGTTCTTC
V: TRBV5-1
size: NA
J: TRBJ2-1
D: TRBD1

CDR3: CASSRHRVNPEAFF
DNA: TGTGCCAGCAGCCGACACAGGGTCAACCCTGAAGCTTTCTTT
V: TRBV14
size: NA
J: TRBJ1-1
D: NA

CDR3: CASSVGSADNTEAFF
DNA: TGTGCCAGCAGCGTAGGCTCGGCGGACAACACTGAAGCTTTCTTT
V: TRBV9
size: NA
J: TRBJ1-1
D: NA

CDR3: CAWGNTGELFF
DNA: TGTGCCTGGGGGAACACCGGGGAGCTGTTTTTT
V: TRBV30
size: NA
J: TRBJ2-2
D: NA

CDR3: CASSLTGAATNEKLFF
DNA: TGTGCCAGCAGTTTGACAGGGGCTGCAACTAATGAAAAACTGTTTTTT
V: TRBV28
size: once
J: TRBJ1-4
D: TRBD1

CDR3: CASSVAGHNEKLFF
DNA: TGTGCCAGCAGCGTAGCCGGTCACAATGAAAAACTGTTTTTT
V: TRBV9
size: NA
J: TRBJ1-4
D: NA

CDR3: CASSPGLSSYNSPLHF
DNA: TGTGCCAGCAGCCCTGGCCTCAGCTCCTATAATTCACCCCTCCACTTT
V: TRBV5-5
size: few
J: TRBJ1-6
D: NA

CDR3: CASSARTGGGYEQYF
DNA: TGTGCCAGCAGCGCGAGAACTGGGGGGGGCTACGAGCAGTACTTC
V: TRBV27
size: few
J: TRBJ2-7
D: TRBD2

CDR3: CATPGGEDTGELFF
DNA: TGTGCCACCCCGGGGGGGGAGGATACCGGGGAGCTGTTTTTT
V: TRBV6-1
size: NA
J: TRBJ2-2
D: TRBD2

CDR3: CASSLGGARGNTIYF
DNA: TGTGCCAGCAGCTTGGGCGGTGCCCGAGGAAACACCATATATTTT
V: TRBV7-2
size: NA
J: TRBJ1-3
D: NA

CDR3: CASRRQGAGELFF
DNA: TGTGCCAGCAGGCGACAGGGGGCGGGGGAGCTGTTTTTT
V: TRBV12-3/TRBV12-4
size: NA
J: TRBJ2-2
D: TRBD1

CDR3: CASRGSNQPQHF
DNA: TGTGCCAGCAGGGGTAGTAATCAGCCCCAGCATTTT
V: TRBV28
size: NA
J: TRBJ1-5
D: NA

CDR3: CASSEAPSNNYGYTF
DNA: TGTGCCAGCAGTGAAGCCCCCAGCAATAACTATGGCTACACCTTC
V: TRBV2
size: NA
J: TRBJ1-2
D: NA

CDR3: CASSFIAGDYGYTF
DNA: TGCGCCAGCAGCTTCATCGCAGGTGACTATGGCTACACCTTC
V: TRBV5-1
size: NA
J: TRBJ1-2
D: NA

CDR3: CAWRPGADTQYF
DNA: TGTGCCTGGAGGCCGGGGGCAGATACGCAGTATTTT
V: TRBV30
size: NA
J: TRBJ2-3
D: NA

CDR3: CASSLEVSGNTIYF
DNA: TGTGCCAGCAGCTTAGAGGTCTCTGGAAACACCATATATTTT
V: TRBV7-9
size: NA
J: TRBJ1-3
D: NA